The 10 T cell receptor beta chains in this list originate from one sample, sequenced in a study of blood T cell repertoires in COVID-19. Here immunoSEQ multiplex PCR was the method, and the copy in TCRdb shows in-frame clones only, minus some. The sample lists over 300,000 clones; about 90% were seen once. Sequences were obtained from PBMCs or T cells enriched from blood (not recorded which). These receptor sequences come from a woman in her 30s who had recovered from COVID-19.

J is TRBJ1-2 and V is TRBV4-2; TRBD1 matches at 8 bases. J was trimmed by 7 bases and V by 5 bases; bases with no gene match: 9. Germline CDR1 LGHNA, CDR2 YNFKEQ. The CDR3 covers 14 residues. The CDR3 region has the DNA TGTGCCAGCAGCGGGGAACAGGGGGGCTTTGGCTACACCTTC. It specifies CASSGEQGGFGYTF.

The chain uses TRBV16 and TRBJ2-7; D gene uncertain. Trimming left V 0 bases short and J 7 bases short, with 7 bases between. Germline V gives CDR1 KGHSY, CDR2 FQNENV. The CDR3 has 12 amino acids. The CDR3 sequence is CASSQSASEQYF. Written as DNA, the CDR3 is TGTGCCAGCAGCCAATCTGCCAGTGAGCAGTACTTC.

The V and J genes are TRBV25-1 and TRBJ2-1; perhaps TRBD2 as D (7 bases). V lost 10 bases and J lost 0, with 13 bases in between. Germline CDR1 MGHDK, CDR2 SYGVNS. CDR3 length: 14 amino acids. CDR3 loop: CATKGGASYNEQFF. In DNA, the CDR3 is TGTGCCACCAAAGGGGGGGCCTCCTACAATGAGCAGTTCTTC.

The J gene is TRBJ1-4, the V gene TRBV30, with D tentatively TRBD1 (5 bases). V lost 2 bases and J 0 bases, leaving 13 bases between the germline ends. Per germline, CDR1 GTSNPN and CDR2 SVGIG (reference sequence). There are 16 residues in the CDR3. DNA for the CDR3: TGTGCCTGGAGTCAGGGATTCCGAACAACTAATGAAAAACTGTTTTTT. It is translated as CAWSQGFRTTNEKLFF.

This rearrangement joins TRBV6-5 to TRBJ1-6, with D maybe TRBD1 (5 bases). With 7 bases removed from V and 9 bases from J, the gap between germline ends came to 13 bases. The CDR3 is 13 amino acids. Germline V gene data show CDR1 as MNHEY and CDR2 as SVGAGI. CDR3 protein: CASTRDRLSPLHF. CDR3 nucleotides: TGTGCCAGCACACGAGACAGACTTTCACCCCTCCACTTT.

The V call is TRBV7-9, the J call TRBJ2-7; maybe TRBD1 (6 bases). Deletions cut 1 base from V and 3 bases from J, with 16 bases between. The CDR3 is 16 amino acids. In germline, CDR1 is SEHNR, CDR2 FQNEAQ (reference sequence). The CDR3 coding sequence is TGTGCCAGCAGCTTAGTATCCCCCAGGGGTATCTACGAGCAGTACTTC. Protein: CASSLVSPRGIYEQYF.

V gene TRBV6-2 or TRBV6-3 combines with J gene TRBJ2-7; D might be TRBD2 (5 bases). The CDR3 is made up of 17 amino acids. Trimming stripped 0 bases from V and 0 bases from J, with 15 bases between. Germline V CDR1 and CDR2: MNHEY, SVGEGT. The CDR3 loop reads CASSYSIPHGISYEQYF. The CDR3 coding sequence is TGTGCCAGCAGTTACTCTATCCCCCACGGGATCTCCTACGAGCAGTACTTC.

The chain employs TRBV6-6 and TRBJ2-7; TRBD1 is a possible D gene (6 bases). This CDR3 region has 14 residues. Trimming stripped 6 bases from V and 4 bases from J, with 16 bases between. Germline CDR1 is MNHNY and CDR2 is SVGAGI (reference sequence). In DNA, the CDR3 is TGTGCCAGCAGCCTACCGCAGGGGTGGTACGAGCAGTACTTC. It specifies CASSLPQGWYEQYF.

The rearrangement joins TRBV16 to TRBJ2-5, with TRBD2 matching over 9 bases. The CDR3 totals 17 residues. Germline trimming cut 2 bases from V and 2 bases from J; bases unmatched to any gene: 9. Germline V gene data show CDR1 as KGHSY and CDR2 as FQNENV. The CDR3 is CASSQGWASGEQETQYF. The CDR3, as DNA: TGTGCCAGCAGCCAAGGTTGGGCTAGCGGGGAACAAGAGACCCAGTACTTC. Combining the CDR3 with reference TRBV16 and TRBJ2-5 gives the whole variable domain GEEVAQTPKHLVRGEGQKAKLYCAPIKGHSYVFWYQQVLKNEFKFLISFQNENVFDETGMPKERFSAKCLPNSPCSLEIQATKLEDSAVYFCASSQGWASGEQETQYFGPGTRLLVL.

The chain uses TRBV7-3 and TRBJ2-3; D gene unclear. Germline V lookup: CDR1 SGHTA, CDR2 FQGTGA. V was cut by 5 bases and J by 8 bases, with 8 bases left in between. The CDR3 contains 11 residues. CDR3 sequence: CASSPGGTQYF. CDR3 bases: TGTGCCAGCAGCCCTGGCGGTACGCAGTATTTT.